This passage covers 8 T cell receptor beta chains from one sample sequenced in a study of blood T cell repertoires in COVID-19. Measured with immunoSEQ multiplex PCR; TCRdb has only the in-frame clones, and not every one. The sample yields fewer than 200,000 clones, roughly four fifths seen once. Sequencing used PBMCs or T cells enriched from blood (not recorded which). These receptors came from a man in his fifties who had recovered from COVID-19.

V and J are TRBV6-2 or TRBV6-3 and TRBJ2-7; weak D call: TRBD2 (6 bases). This CDR3 spans 16 amino acids. Germline CDR1 and CDR2: MNHEY and SVGEGT. V dropped 2 bases and J dropped 3 bases, with 17 bases sitting between them. The CDR3 here is CASSYEIGGVNYEQYF. CDR3 sequence (DNA): TGTGCCAGCAGTTACGAAATTGGAGGGGTGAACTACGAGCAGTACTTC.

This clone showed up many times. The V and J genes are TRBV2 and TRBJ1-1; a weak D match, TRBD1 (6 bases). CDR3 length: 13 amino acids. In germline, CDR1 is SNHLY, CDR2 FYNNEI. Trimming stripped 4 bases from V and 0 bases from J, with 6 bases between. CDR3 residues: CASSAGVNTEAFF. CDR3 sequence (DNA): TGTGCCAGCAGTGCAGGGGTGAACACTGAAGCTTTCTTT.

V usage is TRBV5-3 and J usage is TRBJ1-6, with 7 bases fitting TRBD1. TRBV5-3 is recorded as an ORF, its role being uncertain. The V gene end was trimmed by 4 bases and the J gene end by 8 bases; junction bases not matched to a gene: 9. The CDR3 has 15 amino acids. The CDR3 loop reads CARSLKGAIYSPLHF. The CDR3 DNA reads TGTGCCAGAAGCCTGAAGGGGGCTATCTATTCACCCCTCCACTTT.

This clone occurred a few times. J is TRBJ1-2 and V is TRBV9; D remains ambiguous. Germline V gene data show CDR1 as SGDLS and CDR2 as YYNGEE. This CDR3 is 12 amino acids long. Deletions cut 3 bases from V and 6 bases from J, with 9 bases between. Here the CDR3 reads CASSGNEDGYTF. The CDR3 region has the DNA TGTGCCAGCAGCGGAAACGAGGATGGCTACACCTTC.

In regard to this clone: Mismatch with germline at one junction end may stem from a read error. The chain employs TRBV19 and TRBJ2-7; TRBD2 might be the D (5 bases). Germline assignment: CDR1 LNHDA and CDR2 SQIVND (reference sequence). CDR3 length: 14 residues. The CDR3 sequence is CASSISAVGYKQYF. In nucleotides, the CDR3 is TGTGCCAGTAGTATCTCAGCGGTCGGCTACAAGCAGTACTTC.

In DNA form, the CDR3 reads TGTGCCAGCAGTTACTCGATTCAAGGGGGCTGGGGCGGCTACACCTTC. Translated: CASSYSIQGGWGGYTF. This chain uses TRBV6-5 with TRBJ1-2, with TRBD1 matching over 7 bases. CDR3 length equals 16 residues. Germline V gene data show CDR1 as MNHEY and CDR2 as SVGAGI. The J segment lost 8 bases and the V segment lost 0 bases, leaving 12 bases of the junction unmatched.

The chain is built from TRBV5-6 and TRBJ1-2; D gene ambiguous. The germline V gene has CDR1 SGHDT and CDR2 YYEEEE. The CDR3 has 14 amino acids. V gave up 7 bases and J gave up 1 base, with 14 bases separating them. The DNA for the CDR3 is TGTGCCAGCTCAGTTGCGGCCAGTAACTATGGCTACACCTTC. It encodes CASSVAASNYGYTF.

This chain links TRBV27 with TRBJ1-6; 7 bases align to TRBD1. Germline-derived CDR1 and CDR2 are MNHEY and SMNVEV (reference sequence). CDR3 length: 16 residues. The ends lost 5 bases at V and 0 bases at J; junction bases unmatched: 4. CDR3 in amino acids: CASSMTGSSYNSPLHF. The CDR3 DNA reads TGTGCCAGCAGTATGACAGGGAGCTCCTATAATTCACCCCTCCACTTT.